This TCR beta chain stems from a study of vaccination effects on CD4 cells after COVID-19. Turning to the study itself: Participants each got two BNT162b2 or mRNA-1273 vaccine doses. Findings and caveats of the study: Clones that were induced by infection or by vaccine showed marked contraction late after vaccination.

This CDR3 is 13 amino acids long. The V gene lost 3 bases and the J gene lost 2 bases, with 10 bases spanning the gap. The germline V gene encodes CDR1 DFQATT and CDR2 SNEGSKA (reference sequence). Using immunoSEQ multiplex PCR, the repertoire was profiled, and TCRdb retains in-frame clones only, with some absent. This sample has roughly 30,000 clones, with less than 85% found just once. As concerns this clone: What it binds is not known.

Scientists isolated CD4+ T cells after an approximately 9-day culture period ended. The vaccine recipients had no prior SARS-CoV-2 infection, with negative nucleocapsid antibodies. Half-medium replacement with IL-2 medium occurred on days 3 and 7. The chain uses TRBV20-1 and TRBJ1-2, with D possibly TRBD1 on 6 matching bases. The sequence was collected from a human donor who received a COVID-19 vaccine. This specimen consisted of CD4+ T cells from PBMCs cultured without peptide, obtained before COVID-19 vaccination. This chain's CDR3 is CSASNQGNYGYTF. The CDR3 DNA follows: TGCAGTGCTAGTAACCAGGGGAACTATGGCTACACCTTC.